The clone carrying this T cell receptor (beta chain) was observed at least ten times. What it binds is not known. This entry comes from a study of T-cell reconstitution after alpha-beta-depleted transplantation in children. Unique molecular identifiers were incorporated during preparation of the TCRbeta library. A single record per CDR3 protein comes from TCRdb applying MiXCR to the PCR reads. This sample has approximately 210,000 distinct CDR3 sequences, with approximately 17% found just once. Germline trimming cut 8 bases from V and 4 bases from J; bases unmatched to any gene: 7. Germline CDR1 ENHRY, CDR2 SYGVKD. The CDR3 runs to 13 residues. Study conclusions and caveats: Once a year had passed after transplant, T-cell counts and diversity came mostly from newly produced T cells.

The V gene is TRBV10-3, the J gene TRBJ1-2; TRBD1 matches 7 bases. This sequence originates from a male patient aged 2 to 10 who had a stem cell transplant for acute lymphoblastic leukemia, so the T cells may come from the graft donor. The sequencing used PBMCs, mostly from graft donor cells, collected 360 days after TCRalphabeta/CD19-depleted stem cell transplant. In nucleotides, the CDR3 is TGTGCCATCTCGGACAGGAGGGGCTATGGCTACACCTTC. This gives the protein CAISDRRGYGYTF.